This entry is about one T cell receptor beta chain. Its antigen remains unknown. This specimen belongs to a study of shared clonotypes between healthy human individuals. Study-level points and caveats: Limitation of the genetic and exposure-history diversity represented came from the few donors.

Method: immunoSEQ multiplex PCR; TCRdb's copy keeps in-frame clones and lacks some. The sample gives roughly 650,000 clones, roughly 97% of which show up once; about 0.06% is in the top ten. V lost 4 bases and J lost 5, with 20 bases in between. Germline V gene lookup returns CDR1 SGHKS and CDR2 YYEKEE (reference sequence). This CDR3 has 16 amino acids. The origin of this receptor is a woman in her 30s in good health. Sequenced input: naive CD4+ T cells sorted from blood. The subset is: CD45RA+ positively selected. The chain employs TRBV5-5 and TRBJ2-3; either TRBD1 or TRBD2 may supply D (5 bases each). This CDR3 reads CASSLFFGTGGDTQYF. CDR3 nucleotides: TGTGCCAGCAGCCTATTCTTCGGGACCGGTGGAGATACGCAGTATTTT.